This TCR beta chain came from a study of T-cell reconstitution after alpha-beta-depleted transplantation in children. The CDR3 covers 15 residues. V lost 4 bases, J lost 8 bases, and 13 bases stayed unmatched. The V gene's germline CDR1 is MNHEY and CDR2 SVGAGI. TCRbeta library construction was performed incorporating unique molecular identifiers. TCRdb processed the PCR reads anew with MiXCR; each CDR3 protein has one entry. There are hundreds of thousands of distinct CDR3 sequences in the sample; approximately 17% occur only once, and 43% lies in the top ten. Sequences were derived from PBMCs, mostly from graft donor cells, sampled 360 days after TCRalphabeta/CD19-depleted stem cell transplant. The chain is built from TRBV6-5 and TRBJ1-2; TRBD1 aligns across 7 bases. The TCR was taken from a male patient aged 2-9 years who had a stem cell transplant for acute lymphoblastic leukemia, so the T cells may come from the graft donor. CDR3 nucleotide sequence: TGTGCCAGCAGTTCAAGACGCAGGGGGGATTACGGCTACACCTTC. As protein: CASSSRRRGDYGYTF.